This TCR beta chain was found in a study of blood T cell repertoires in COVID-19. Turning to the study itself: Both acute and convalescent COVID-19 samples were obtained from the United States, Italy and Spain. From T cells, B-cell-depleted T cells, or PBMCs came the material, which was cDNA or gDNA.

V lost 5 bases to trimming and J lost 3 bases; unmatched junction nucleotides: 5. Germline CDR1 is SQVTM and CDR2 is ANQGSEA. This CDR3 comprises 16 residues. Original processing methods: Researchers report that nucleated cell counts were estimated from reference gene primer amplification. Using immunoSEQ multiplex PCR, the repertoire was profiled, and TCRdb retains in-frame clones only, with some absent. V, J and clone size were drawn from that table, and D and trimming were deduced from the DNA. The sample yields about 200,000 clones, roughly 85% seen once. This chain uses TRBV29-1 with TRBJ2-1, with 15 positions matching TRBD2. The sequenced material came from peripheral blood. This receptor was taken from a woman of 80 years or more with acute or convalescent COVID-19. The CDR3 loop reads CSVTGTSGRFYNEQFF. CDR3 sequence (DNA): TGCAGCGTTACCGGGACTAGCGGGAGGTTCTACAATGAGCAGTTCTTC.